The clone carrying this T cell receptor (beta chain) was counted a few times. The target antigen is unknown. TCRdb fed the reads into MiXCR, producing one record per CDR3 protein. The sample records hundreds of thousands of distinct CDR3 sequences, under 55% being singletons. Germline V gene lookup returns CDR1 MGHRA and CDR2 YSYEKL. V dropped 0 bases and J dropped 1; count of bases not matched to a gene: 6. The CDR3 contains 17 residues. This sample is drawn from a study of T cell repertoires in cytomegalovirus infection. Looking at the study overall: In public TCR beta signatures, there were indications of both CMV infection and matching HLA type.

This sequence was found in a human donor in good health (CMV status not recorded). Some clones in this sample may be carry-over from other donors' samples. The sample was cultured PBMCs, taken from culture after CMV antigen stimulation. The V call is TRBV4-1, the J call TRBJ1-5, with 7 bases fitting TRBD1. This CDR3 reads CASSQDGGTVSNQPQHF. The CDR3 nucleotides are TGCGCCAGCAGCCAAGATGGAGGGACAGTAAGCAATCAGCCCCAGCATTTT.